These T cell receptor beta chains were read from a single sample in a study of shared clonotypes between healthy human individuals. Assay: immunoSEQ multiplex PCR; the TCRdb copy retains only in-frame clones and omits some. The data hold millions of clones, with about 95% observed a single time. Sample: naive CD8+ T cells sorted from blood. Receptors originate from a man between 18 and 35 years old in good health. Each CDR3 is given with its conserved first and last residue. D genes are given only for firm matches. Clone sizes are given selectively: once, few, many, or a class where the clone is expanded.

V gene,D gene,clone size,J gene,CDR3 protein,CDR3 DNA
TRBV7-9,TRBD1,.,TRBJ2-7,CASSRPGTGTEQYF,TGTGCCAGCAGCCGTCCCGGGACAGGAACCGAGCAGTACTTC
TRBV6-5,TRBD2,once,TRBJ2-7,CASSSSTSGNSYEQYF,TGTGCCAGCAGTTCCTCGACTAGCGGGAACTCCTACGAGCAGTACTTC
TRBV11-2,.,.,TRBJ2-5,CASSPTSETQYF,TGTGCCAGCAGTCCCACCTCCGAGACCCAGTACTTC
TRBV5-4,.,.,TRBJ1-1,CASSLAGGRDEAFF,TGTGCCAGCAGCTTGGCAGGAGGGAGGGATGAAGCTTTCTTT
TRBV29-1,.,.,TRBJ2-7,CSVEKDGSYEQYF,TGCAGCGTTGAAAAGGACGGCTCCTACGAGCAGTACTTC
TRBV11-2,.,once,TRBJ1-4,CASSLAPGSNEKLFF,TGTGCCAGCAGCTTAGCGCCAGGGAGTAATGAAAAACTGTTTTTT
TRBV6-1,.,.,TRBJ1-1,CASSEGGRVTEAFF,TGTGCCAGCAGTGAAGGAGGCAGGGTCACTGAAGCTTTCTTT
TRBV2,.,once,TRBJ1-6,CASSDILGDSYNSPLHF,TGTGCCAGCAGTGACATTTTGGGGGATTCTTATAATTCACCCCTCCACTTT
TRBV5-5,.,.,TRBJ2-7,CASSLVSDYEQYF,TGTGCCAGCAGCTTGGTCTCAGACTACGAGCAGTACTTC
TRBV27,.,.,TRBJ2-1,CASSLSGESYNEQFF,TGTGCCAGCAGTTTATCGGGGGAATCCTACAATGAGCAGTTCTTC
TRBV27,TRBD2,.,TRBJ2-3,CASKHELAGGPEDTQYF,TGTGCCAGCAAGCACGAACTAGCGGGGGGGCCTGAAGATACGCAGTATTTT
TRBV9,.,once,TRBJ2-7,CASSLAGGEDYEQYF,TGTGCCAGCAGCCTCGCAGGGGGGGAGGACTACGAGCAGTACTTC
TRBV27,.,.,TRBJ2-5,CASSLSMSGRGEFETQYF,TGTGCCAGCAGTTTATCGATGTCCGGCAGGGGGGAATTTGAGACCCAGTACTTC